This record covers a single TCR beta chain. No cognate antigen has been identified for it. Qualities for individual bases were not recorded, and no much larger clone is one base off. For sequencing of the TCRbeta CDR3 region, genomic DNA was extracted from the sorted cells. The immunoSEQ Assay was used to sequence the TCRbeta CDR3 regions. The immuneACCESS repertoire file appears here via TCRdb, limited to in-frame rearrangements. These files lack a portion of the clones; in checked studies, under half of the deficit traces to unresolved V genes, and the cause of the others is not known. For this sample there are tens of thousands of clones; 90% to 95% appear just once. The ten largest make up roughly 1.1% of the sample. The data stem from a study of OX40 agonist ivuxolimab in advanced cancers. General notes on the study: The costimulatory receptor OX40 (CD134) was targeted by ivuxolimab, a fully human IgG2 agonistic monoclonal antibody. Intravenous ivuxolimab was administered to patients every 2 weeks at six dose levels: 0.01, 0.1, 0.3, 1.5, 3 and 10 mg/kg. Of the roughly 52 dose-escalation patients, hepatocellular carcinoma was present in approximately 20, melanoma in roughly 15, renal cell carcinoma in 9 and head and neck cancer in 9. In the dose-escalation cohort, roughly 80% of patients were male, and the mean age was around 60 years, with a range of roughly 20 to 80. Prior anti-PD-1, anti-PD-L1 or anti-CTLA-4 therapy was permitted, and checkpoint inhibitors had been received by about 44% of dose-escalation patients. Partial responses occurred in three dose-escalation patients, of whom one had hepatocellular carcinoma and two had cutaneous melanoma. The purpose of peripheral TCRbeta sequencing was to test whether ivuxolimab changed TCR sequence diversity and led to clonal T-cell expansion. The paper covers the monotherapy dose-escalation part of the phase I ivuxolimab trial, which included N ≈ 57 patients.

Reading from cysteine to phenylalanine, the CDR3 counts 15 amino acids. Only the CDR3 part of the read is kept: 45 bases, read in frame from the first base. As encoded in the germline V gene, CDR1 is MNHNS while CDR2 is SASEGT. Deletion took 6 bases off V and 1 base off J, with a span of 12 bases between the germline ends. The trial excluded patients who had a history of autoimmune disease or were on systemic immunosuppression. Peripheral blood for TCR sequencing was collected from all dose cohorts at baseline, on cycle 4 day 1, and on cycle 7 day 1. The samples were drawn from a first-in-human, open-label, multicenter phase I dose-escalation trial of ivuxolimab. Adults with locally advanced or metastatic melanoma, renal cell carcinoma, hepatocellular carcinoma or head and neck squamous cell carcinoma were enrolled in the trial. CD4+ and CD8+ T cells were sorted separately from peripheral blood before TCR sequencing.

Results and caveats for the whole study, not just this receptor: After ivuxolimab, more expanded clones were found on average in CD8+ T cells than in CD4+ T cells. Low levels of normalized T-cell clonal expansion were also seen in some nonresponding patients. Partial responders in the 0.1-3.0 mg/kg groups had among the lowest normalized peripheral clonal expansion, especially among CD8+ T cells. At doses of 0.1 to 3.0 mg/kg, clonal expansion of both CD4+ and CD8+ T cells in blood was seen between baseline and week 6. Which antigens the clonally expanded peripheral T cells were specific for was not determined.

Sequences were derived from CD4+ or CD8+ T cells sorted from blood, sampled in a trial of the OX40 agonist ivuxolimab. This receptor was taken from an adult with an advanced solid tumor such as melanoma, head and neck, liver or kidney cancer. In this chain, TRBV6-1 is recombined with TRBJ2-2, and the D gene may be TRBD1, 6 bases matching. CDR3 loop: CASSGQFLNTGELFF. The DNA is TGTGCCAGCAGCGGACAGTTTTTGAACACCGGGGAGCTGTTTTTT.